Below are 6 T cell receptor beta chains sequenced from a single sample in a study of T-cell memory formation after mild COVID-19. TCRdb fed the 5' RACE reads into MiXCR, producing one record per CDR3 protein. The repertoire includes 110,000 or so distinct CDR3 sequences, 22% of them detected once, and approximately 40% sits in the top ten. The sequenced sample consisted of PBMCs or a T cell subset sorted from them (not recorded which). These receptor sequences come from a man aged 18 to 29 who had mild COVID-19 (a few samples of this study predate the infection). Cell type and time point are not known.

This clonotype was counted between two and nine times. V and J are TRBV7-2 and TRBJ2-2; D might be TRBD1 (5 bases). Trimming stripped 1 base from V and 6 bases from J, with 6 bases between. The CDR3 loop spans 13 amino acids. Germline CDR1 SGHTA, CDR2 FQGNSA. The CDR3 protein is CASSLGGAGELFF. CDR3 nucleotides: TGTGCCAGCAGCTTAGGGGGCGCCGGGGAGCTGTTTTTT.

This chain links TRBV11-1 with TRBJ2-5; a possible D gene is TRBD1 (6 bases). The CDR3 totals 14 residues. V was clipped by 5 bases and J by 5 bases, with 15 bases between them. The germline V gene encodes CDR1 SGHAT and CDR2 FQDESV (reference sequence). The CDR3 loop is CASSETGSFETQYF. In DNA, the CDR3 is TGTGCCAGCAGCGAAACAGGGTCCTTCGAGACCCAGTACTTC. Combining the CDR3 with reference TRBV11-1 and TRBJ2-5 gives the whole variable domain EAEVAQSPRYKITEKSQAVAFWCDPISGHATLYWYRQILGQGPELLVQFQDESVVDDSQLPKDRFSAERLKGVDSTLKIQPAELGDSAMYLCASSETGSFETQYFGPGTRLLVL.

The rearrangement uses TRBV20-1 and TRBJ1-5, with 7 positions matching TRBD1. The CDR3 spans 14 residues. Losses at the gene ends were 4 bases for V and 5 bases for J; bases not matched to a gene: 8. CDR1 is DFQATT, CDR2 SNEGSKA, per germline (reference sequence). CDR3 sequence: CSATVDRAYQPQHF. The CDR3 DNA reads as TGCAGTGCTACAGTAGACAGGGCTTATCAGCCCCAGCATTTT.

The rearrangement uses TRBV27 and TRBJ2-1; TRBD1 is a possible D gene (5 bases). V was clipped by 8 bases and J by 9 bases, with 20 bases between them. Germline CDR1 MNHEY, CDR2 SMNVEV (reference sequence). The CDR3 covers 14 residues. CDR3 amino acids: CASGATAAGAEQFF. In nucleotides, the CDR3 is TGTGCCAGCGGCGCCACGGCCGCTGGGGCTGAGCAGTTCTTC.

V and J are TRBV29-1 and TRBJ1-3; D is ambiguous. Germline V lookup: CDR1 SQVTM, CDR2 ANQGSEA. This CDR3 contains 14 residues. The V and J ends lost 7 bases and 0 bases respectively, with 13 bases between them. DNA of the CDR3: TGCAGCGCCGGTACACCGAGCTCTGGAAACACCATATATTTT. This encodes CSAGTPSSGNTIYF.

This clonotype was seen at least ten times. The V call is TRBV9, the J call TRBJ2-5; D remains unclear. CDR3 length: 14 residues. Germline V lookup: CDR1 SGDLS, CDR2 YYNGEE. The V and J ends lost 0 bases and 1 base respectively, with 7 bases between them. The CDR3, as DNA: TGTGCCAGCAGCGTAGATGGGTCCCAAGAGACCCAGTACTTC. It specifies CASSVDGSQETQYF.